A single sample is the source of the 28 T cell receptor beta chains below, sequenced in a study of technical replicates of blood from several donors. Some clones are missing from TCRdb's copy, which holds only in-frame ones; the method was immunoSEQ multiplex PCR. The sample lists some 83,000 clones, 85% to 95% occurring once. What was sequenced was T cells isolated from PBMCs. All receptors come from a human donor in good health.

The table lists this clone with a count of one. The V call is TRBV28, the J call TRBJ2-7; 9 nucleotides agree with TRBD2. V lost 2 bases and J lost 7; bases outside the gene matches: 12. The CDR3 contains 16 residues. Germline CDR1 MDHEN, CDR2 SYDVKM. CDR3 in amino acids: CASSLQSRGLAQEQYF. As DNA, the CDR3 is TGTGCCAGCAGTTTACAATCCCGGGGACTAGCTCAGGAGCAGTACTTC.

CDR3 amino acids: CAWSHGGDGYGYTF. CDR3 bases: TGTGCCTGGAGTCACGGCGGGGATGGGTATGGCTACACCTTC. This chain links TRBV30 with TRBJ1-2; D gene ambiguous. CDR3 length: 14 residues. Between the trimmed V and J ends, which lost 2 bases and 5 bases, there was a span of 15 bases. Germline loops: CDR1 GTSNPN, CDR2 SVGIG (reference sequence).

This rearrangement joins TRBV18 to TRBJ1-5; D call uncertain. V was clipped by 3 bases and J by 5 bases, with 14 bases between them. The CDR3 contains 15 residues. Germline V gene data show CDR1 as KGHSH and CDR2 as LQKENI. In nucleotides, the CDR3 is TGTGCCAGCTCACCGAGGCAGGTGGAGGATCAGCCCCAGCATTTT. Protein product: CASSPRQVEDQPQHF.

This rearrangement joins TRBV7-9 to TRBJ1-5, with TRBD1 identical over 8 bases. Losses at the gene ends were 4 bases for V and 6 bases for J; bases not matched to a gene: 8. Germline V gene data show CDR1 as SEHNR and CDR2 as FQNEAQ (reference sequence). The CDR3 sequence is 15 residues long. The CDR3 nucleotides are TGTGCCAGCAGCTCCGGACAGGGAATAAGTCAGCCCCAGCATTTT. Translation: CASSSGQGISQPQHF. The full variable domain, with the rest looked up from reference TRBV7-9 and TRBJ1-5, is DTGVSQNPRHKITKRGQNVTFRCDPISEHNRLYWYRQTLGQGPEFLTYFQNEAQLEKSRLLSDRFSAERPKGSFSTLEIQRTEQGDSAMYLCASSSGQGISQPQHFGDGTRLSIL.

V and J are TRBV30 and TRBJ2-7, with D perhaps matching TRBD1 (5 bases). CDR1 and CDR2 (germline): GTSNPN, SVGIG (reference sequence). V lost 0 bases to trimming and J lost 5 bases, with 11 bases between them. This CDR3 comprises 13 residues. The CDR3 coding sequence is TGTGCCTGGAGTGTATTGCAGGGCCACGAGCAGTACTTC. This sequence encodes CAWSVLQGHEQYF.

The gene calls are TRBV5-1 and TRBJ2-5, with 9 positions matching TRBD1. CDR1 is SGHRS, CDR2 YFSETQ, per germline. V lost 7 bases and J lost 4; bases outside the gene matches: 11. This CDR3 is built from 15 residues. The CDR3 here is CASAHGTGKGETQYF. As DNA, the CDR3 is TGCGCCAGCGCCCATGGGACAGGGAAAGGAGAGACCCAGTACTTC.

This clone showed up just a few times. The V and J genes are TRBV11-3 and TRBJ2-5; perhaps TRBD2 as D (5 bases). The CDR3 runs to 14 residues. The V end lost 1 base, the J end lost 3 bases, and 9 bases lay between the germline ends. Per the germline V gene, CDR1 is SGHNT and CDR2 is YENEEA. The CDR3, as DNA: TGTGCCAGCAGCTTAGGCGTGGGAGAAGAGACCCAGTACTTC. This translates into CASSLGVGEETQYF. Full variable domain (outside the CDR3, taken from reference TRBV11-3 and TRBJ2-5): EAGVVQSPRYKIIEKKQPVAFWCNPISGHNTLYWYLQNLGQGPELLIRYENEEAVDDSQLPKDRFSAERLKGVDSTLKIQPAELGDSAVYLCASSLGVGEETQYFGPGTRLLVL.

The chain links TRBV7-9 to TRBJ2-3; 8 nucleotides align to TRBD2. Per the germline V gene, CDR1 is SEHNR and CDR2 is FQNEAQ (reference sequence). This CDR3 has 16 residues. V shed 2 bases, J shed 5 bases, and the junction held 9 bases outside the gene matches. The CDR3 nucleotides are TGTGCCAGCAGCTTAAACGGGAGGGCCTTTGGAGATACGCAGTATTTT. Translation gives CASSLNGRAFGDTQYF.

The chain links TRBV7-9 to TRBJ1-4, with 8 bases that match TRBD1. The CDR3 length is 16 residues. The J segment lost 5 bases and the V segment lost 9 bases, leaving 14 bases of the junction unmatched. Per germline, CDR1 SEHNR and CDR2 FQNEAQ (reference sequence). The CDR3, as DNA: TGTGCCAGTATCGGACAGGGTCAATGGCGAAATGAAAAACTGTTTTTT. Amino acid sequence: CASIGQGQWRNEKLFF.

CDR3 in amino acids: CASSVVGAGGTDTQYF. The CDR3 DNA reads TGTGCCAGCAGCGTAGTTGGGGCAGGGGGCACAGATACGCAGTATTTT. The chain employs TRBV9 and TRBJ2-3, with D maybe TRBD1 (6 bases). CDR1 and CDR2 (germline): SGDLS, YYNGEE. Trimming removed 0 bases at V and 1 base at J, with 12 bases between. This CDR3 is built from 16 residues.

This rearrangement joins TRBV7-3 to TRBJ1-4, with D possibly TRBD1 on 5 matching bases. The V end was cut by 6 bases, the J end by 6 bases, with 23 bases between. The CDR3 has 17 residues. CDR1 is SGHTA, CDR2 FQGTGA, per germline. CDR3 amino acids: CASSHPIVRGADEKLFF. Here the CDR3 DNA reads TGTGCCAGCAGTCACCCAATTGTAAGGGGTGCGGATGAAAAACTGTTTTTT.

The chain joins TRBV2 to TRBJ2-2, with D possibly being TRBD1 (5 bases). This CDR3 region has 16 residues. CDR1 SNHLY and CDR2 FYNNEI come from the germline V gene. V was shortened by 3 bases and J by 0 bases, with 11 bases between the two germline ends. CDR3 nucleotide sequence: TGTGCCAGCAGTGACTTGGGCAGGGCGAACACCGGGGAGCTGTTTTTT. Translation: CASSDLGRANTGELFF.

This clone showed up just once. The J gene is TRBJ1-5, the V gene TRBV5-1, with D hard to call. Trimming took 2 bases from V and 5 from J, leaving 8 bases between them. Germline V lookup: CDR1 SGHRS, CDR2 YFSETQ. This CDR3 region has 13 residues. CDR3 loop: CASSFQVDQPQHF. CDR3 DNA sequence: TGCGCCAGCAGCTTCCAGGTTGATCAGCCCCAGCATTTT.

The genes are TRBV30 and TRBJ2-4; 8 bases are a match to TRBD2. The CDR3 loop spans 15 amino acids. Germline CDR1 reads GTSNPN; CDR2 reads SVGIG (reference sequence). Germline trimming cut 0 bases from V and 2 bases from J; bases unmatched to any gene: 3. CDR3 amino acids: CAWSVTSVPKNIQYF. The DNA of the CDR3 is TGTGCCTGGAGTGTGACTAGCGTCCCCAAAAACATTCAGTACTTC.

Turning to this clone: One junction end does not reproduce the germline sequence, and a read error may be involved. This chain joins TRBV19 and TRBJ1-2; tentatively, D is TRBD1 (5 bases). Germline CDR1 LNHDA, CDR2 SQIVND (reference sequence). CDR3 length: 11 residues. CDR3 in amino acids: CASSIEEQVVF. The CDR3, as DNA: TGTGCCAGTAGTATAGAGGAACAGGTTGTATTC.

The chain has TRBV5-6 and TRBJ1-2; 7 bases are a match to TRBD1. The CDR3 length is 16 residues. J lost 1 base, V lost 1 base, and 7 bases had no gene match. Germline assignment: CDR1 SGHDT and CDR2 YYEEEE. CDR3 protein: CASSLYGTALNYGYTF. In DNA form, the CDR3 reads TGTGCCAGCAGCTTGTACGGGACAGCCCTTAACTATGGCTACACCTTC.

The chain carries TRBV7-8 and TRBJ1-5, with 8 bases matching TRBD1. The CDR3 consists of 14 residues. With 3 bases clipped from V and 2 bases from J, the junction kept 0 bases outside the gene matches. Germline loops: CDR1 SGHVS, CDR2 FQNEAQ. The CDR3 DNA follows: TGTGCCAGCAGCTTGGGACAGGGCAATCAGCCCCAGCATTTT. It is translated as CASSLGQGNQPQHF.

The V and J genes are TRBV7-9 and TRBJ2-1, with TRBD2 matching over 13 bases. CDR1 SEHNR and CDR2 FQNEAQ come from the germline V gene (reference sequence). CDR3 length: 16 amino acids. V lost 3 bases to trimming and J lost 9 bases; unmatched junction nucleotides: 8. CDR3 protein: CASSFGLAGDGGEQFF. The CDR3 DNA sequence: TGTGCCAGCAGCTTCGGACTAGCGGGAGACGGGGGTGAGCAGTTCTTC. The full variable domain, in which reference TRBV7-9 and TRBJ2-1 provide the parts outside the CDR3, is DTGVSQNPRHKITKRGQNVTFRCDPISEHNRLYWYRQTLGQGPEFLTYFQNEAQLEKSRLLSDRFSAERPKGSFSTLEIQRTEQGDSAMYLCASSFGLAGDGGEQFFGPGTRLTVL.

This rearrangement joins TRBV6-5 to TRBJ2-1; 9 bases are shared with TRBD2. Germline loops: CDR1 MNHEY, CDR2 SVGAGI. Losses at the gene ends were 6 bases for V and 7 bases for J; bases not matched to a gene: 10. The CDR3 contains 15 residues. The DNA of the CDR3 is TGTGCCAGCAGCCGATCACTGACTAGCGGAAATGAGCAGTTCTTC. It encodes CASSRSLTSGNEQFF.

This chain uses TRBV9 with TRBJ2-1; TRBD2 matches 10 bases. The V and J ends lost 0 bases and 2 bases, in that order; junction bases with no gene match: 5. CDR1 and CDR2 from the germline V gene are SGDLS and YYNGEE. The CDR3 has 17 amino acids. The chain's CDR3 is CASSVGGSGGTYNEQFF. The CDR3 DNA is TGTGCCAGCAGCGTAGGGGGTAGCGGGGGGACCTACAATGAGCAGTTCTTC.

The CDR3: CASSSSGSYNEQFF. The DNA for the CDR3 is TGTGCCAGCAGTTCTAGCGGGAGCTACAATGAGCAGTTCTTC. V and J are TRBV6-1 and TRBJ2-1, with TRBD2 matching 10 bases. CDR3 length: 14 residues. Germline CDR1 is MNHNS and CDR2 is SASEGT. V lost 5 bases, J lost 3 bases, and 1 base stayed unmatched.

The chain links TRBV5-1 to TRBJ2-6; 8 nucleotides agree with TRBD2. There are 17 residues in the CDR3. Per germline, CDR1 SGHRS and CDR2 YFSETQ. After removal of 7 bases from V and 0 bases from J, the junction contained 9 bases not matched to a gene. The CDR3 DNA follows: TGCGCCAGCGCGGGAGGAGGCGGCAGCTCTGGGGCCAACGTCCTGACTTTC. It translates to CASAGGGGSSGANVLTF.

V is TRBV11-3 and J is TRBJ2-3, with 8 positions matching TRBD2. The J segment lost 3 bases and the V segment lost 8 bases, leaving 10 bases of the junction unmatched. Germline loops: CDR1 SGHNT, CDR2 YENEEA. The CDR3 contains 15 residues. For the CDR3, the DNA is TGTGCCAGCGGATTAGGGACTAGTTGGACAGATACGCAGTATTTT. This encodes CASGLGTSWTDTQYF. Full variable domain (remainder filled in from reference TRBV11-3 and TRBJ2-3): EAGVVQSPRYKIIEKKQPVAFWCNPISGHNTLYWYLQNLGQGPELLIRYENEEAVDDSQLPKDRFSAERLKGVDSTLKIQPAELGDSAVYLCASGLGTSWTDTQYFGPGTRLTVL.

The genes are TRBV13 and TRBJ1-2; D is ambiguous. Germline V gene data show CDR1 as PRHDT and CDR2 as FYEKMQ (reference sequence). The CDR3 has 14 residues. V gave up 5 bases and J gave up 4 bases, with 14 bases separating them. In DNA, the CDR3 is TGTGCCAGCAGCCTCGACTCGTTCAGCTATGGCTACACCTTC. Translating it yields CASSLDSFSYGYTF.

This chain connects TRBV29-1 to TRBJ2-3; TRBD2 agrees at 9 bases. Germline CDR1 and CDR2: SQVTM and ANQGSEA. The length of the CDR3 is 14 residues. V lost 6 bases, J lost 0 bases, and 4 bases stayed unmatched. The CDR3 region is CSVRLADSTDTQYF. The CDR3 region has the DNA TGCAGCGTGAGACTAGCGGATAGCACAGATACGCAGTATTTT.

The gene calls are TRBV6-1 and TRBJ2-7; D call uncertain. This CDR3 has 18 amino acids. Trimming left V 2 bases short and J 4 bases short, with 24 bases between. Germline CDR1 and CDR2: MNHNS and SASEGT. The CDR3 loop reads CASSEPPGWLPVLYEQYF. In DNA, the CDR3 is TGTGCCAGCAGTGAACCTCCCGGTTGGTTACCCGTCCTATACGAGCAGTACTTC.

The chain employs TRBV23-1 and TRBJ1-5; D not certain. TRBV23-1 is marked as an open reading frame, function uncertain. V gave up 6 bases and J gave up 0 bases, with 12 bases separating them. This CDR3 has 15 residues. The CDR3 reads CASSRGGHSNQPQHF. The CDR3 DNA reads as TGCGCCAGCAGCCGGGGAGGCCATAGCAATCAGCCCCAGCATTTT.

The V gene is TRBV9, the J gene TRBJ2-1; 8 bases are a match to TRBD2. The CDR3 consists of 15 residues. Trimming took 2 bases from V and 6 from J; bases not matched to a gene: 7. Germline CDR1 is SGDLS and CDR2 is YYNGEE. The CDR3 reads CASSVGSGASNEQFF. The DNA for the CDR3 is TGTGCCAGCAGCGTCGGTAGCGGGGCTTCCAATGAGCAGTTCTTC.